This T cell receptor (beta chain) was captured in a study of blood T cells in healthy people across ages. General observations from the study: Roughly linear age-related decline in beta diversity appeared, significant by age 40.

Germline assignment: CDR1 SGHDT and CDR2 YYEEEE. This CDR3 spans 14 amino acids. Sample-barcoded 5' priming and a J-beta primer mix drove a second PCR of roughly 6 to 12 cycles. TCRdb independently ran MiXCR on the 5' RACE reads; one entry per CDR3 protein. This sample has 750,000 or so distinct CDR3 sequences; around 25% occur once, and the top ten carry 8% to 10%. Remarks on this clonotype: Its target is not known.

This sample was also put to use in a study of T cells of mothers and their children. Turning to that study: Once extracted, all RNA went into cDNA synthesis at 1.5 ug per 15 ul. Related and unrelated pairs show TCR recombination output that thymic selection shapes similarly. Overlap ran slightly, non-significantly higher for related than unrelated mother-child pairs.

The sequencing input was blood. This clonotype originated in a boy aged 10-17 years in good health. This chain joins TRBV5-6 and TRBJ2-5; a possible D gene is TRBD1 (6 bases). The end of the DNA fits TRBJ2-7 better, so the J call may be wrong. Here the CDR3 reads CASSVQGNPYEQYF. For the CDR3, the DNA is TGTGCCAGCAGCGTCCAGGGGAATCCCTACGAGCAGTACTTC.